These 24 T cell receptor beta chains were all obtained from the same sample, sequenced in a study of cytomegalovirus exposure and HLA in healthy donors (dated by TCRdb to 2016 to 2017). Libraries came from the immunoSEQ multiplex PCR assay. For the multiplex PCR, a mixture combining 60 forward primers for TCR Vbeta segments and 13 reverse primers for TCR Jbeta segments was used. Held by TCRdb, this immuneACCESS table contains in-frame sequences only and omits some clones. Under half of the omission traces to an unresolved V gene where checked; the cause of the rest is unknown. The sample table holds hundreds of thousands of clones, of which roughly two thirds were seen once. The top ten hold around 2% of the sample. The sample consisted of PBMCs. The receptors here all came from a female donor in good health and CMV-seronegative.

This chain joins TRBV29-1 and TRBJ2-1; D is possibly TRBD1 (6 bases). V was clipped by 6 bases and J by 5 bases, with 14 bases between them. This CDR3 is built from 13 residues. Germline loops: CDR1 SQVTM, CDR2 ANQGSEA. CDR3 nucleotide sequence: TGCAGCGTCCCTTCAGGGGAACACAATGAGCAGTTCTTC. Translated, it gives CSVPSGEHNEQFF.

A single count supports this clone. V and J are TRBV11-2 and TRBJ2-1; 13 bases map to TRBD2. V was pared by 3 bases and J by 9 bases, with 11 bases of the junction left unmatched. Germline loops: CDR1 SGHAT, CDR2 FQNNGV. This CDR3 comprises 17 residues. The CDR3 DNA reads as TGTGCCAGCAGCTTTAATTGGCCGGGACTAGCGGGAAGTGAGCAGTTCTTC. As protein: CASSFNWPGLAGSEQFF.

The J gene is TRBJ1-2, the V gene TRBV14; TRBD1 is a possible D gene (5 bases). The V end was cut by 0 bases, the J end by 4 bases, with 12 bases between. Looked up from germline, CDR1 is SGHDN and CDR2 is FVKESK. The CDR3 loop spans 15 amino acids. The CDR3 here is CASSQDRGGVYGYTF. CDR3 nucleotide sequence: TGTGCCAGCAGCCAAGATCGTGGGGGGGTCTATGGCTACACCTTC.

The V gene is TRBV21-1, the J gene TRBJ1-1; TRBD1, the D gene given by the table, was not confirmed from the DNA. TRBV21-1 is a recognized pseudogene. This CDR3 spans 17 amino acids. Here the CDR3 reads CASSKTHRQGKNTEAFF. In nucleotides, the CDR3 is TGTGCCAGCAGCAAAACCCACAGACAGGGGAAAAACACTGAAGCTTTCTTT.

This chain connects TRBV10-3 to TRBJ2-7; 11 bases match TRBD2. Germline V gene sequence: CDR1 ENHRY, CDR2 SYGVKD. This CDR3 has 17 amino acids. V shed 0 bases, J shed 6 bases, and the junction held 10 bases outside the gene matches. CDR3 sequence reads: CAISESASGGLGAEQYF. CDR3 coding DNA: TGTGCCATCAGTGAGTCGGCTAGCGGGGGGTTGGGGGCCGAGCAGTACTTC.

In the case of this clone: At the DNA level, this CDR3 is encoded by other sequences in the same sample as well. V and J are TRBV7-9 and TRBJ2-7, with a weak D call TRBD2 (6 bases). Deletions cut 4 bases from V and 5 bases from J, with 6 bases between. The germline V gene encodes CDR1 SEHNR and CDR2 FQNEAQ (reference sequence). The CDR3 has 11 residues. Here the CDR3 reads CASSWGDEQYF. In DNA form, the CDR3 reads TGTGCCAGCAGCTGGGGGGACGAGCAGTACTTC.

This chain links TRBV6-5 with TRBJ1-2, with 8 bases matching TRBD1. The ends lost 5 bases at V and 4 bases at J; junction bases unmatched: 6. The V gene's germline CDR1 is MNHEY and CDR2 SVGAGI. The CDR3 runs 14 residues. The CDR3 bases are TGTGCCAGCAGTCGATCAGGGGGCGTCTATGGCTACACCTTC. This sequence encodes CASSRSGGVYGYTF.

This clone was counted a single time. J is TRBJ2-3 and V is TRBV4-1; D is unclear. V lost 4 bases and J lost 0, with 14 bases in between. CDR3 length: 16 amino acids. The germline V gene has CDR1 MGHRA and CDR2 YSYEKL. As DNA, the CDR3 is TGCGCCAGCAGCCCCCGAGGAAGCTCTAGCACAGATACGCAGTATTTT. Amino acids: CASSPRGSSSTDTQYF.

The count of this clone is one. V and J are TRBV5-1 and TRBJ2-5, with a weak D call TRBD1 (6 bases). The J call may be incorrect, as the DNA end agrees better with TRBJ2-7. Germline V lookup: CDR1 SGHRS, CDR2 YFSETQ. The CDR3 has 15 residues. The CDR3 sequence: CASSLAGAQGYEQYF. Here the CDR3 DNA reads TGCGCCAGCAGCTTGGCAGGGGCGCAAGGGTACGAGCAGTACTTC.

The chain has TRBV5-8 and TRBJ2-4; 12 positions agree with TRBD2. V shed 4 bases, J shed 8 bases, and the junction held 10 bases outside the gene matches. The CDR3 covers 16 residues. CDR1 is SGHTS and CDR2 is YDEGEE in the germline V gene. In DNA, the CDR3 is TGTGCCAGCAGCCAAGAACTAGCGGGAGGTTCTCACATTCAGTACTTC. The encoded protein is CASSQELAGGSHIQYF.

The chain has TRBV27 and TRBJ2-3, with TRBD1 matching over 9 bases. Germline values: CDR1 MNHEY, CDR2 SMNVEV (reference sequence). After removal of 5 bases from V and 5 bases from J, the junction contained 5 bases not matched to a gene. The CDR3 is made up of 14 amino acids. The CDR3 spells CASSQGQGVDTQYF. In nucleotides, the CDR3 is TGTGCCAGCAGTCAGGGACAGGGTGTAGATACGCAGTATTTT.

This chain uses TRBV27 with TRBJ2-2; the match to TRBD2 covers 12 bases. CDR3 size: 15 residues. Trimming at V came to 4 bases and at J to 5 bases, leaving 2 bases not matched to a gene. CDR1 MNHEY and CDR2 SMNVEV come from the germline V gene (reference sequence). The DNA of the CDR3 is TGTGCCAGCAGTTCAGGACTAGCGGGGACCGGGGAGCTGTTTTTT. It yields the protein CASSSGLAGTGELFF.

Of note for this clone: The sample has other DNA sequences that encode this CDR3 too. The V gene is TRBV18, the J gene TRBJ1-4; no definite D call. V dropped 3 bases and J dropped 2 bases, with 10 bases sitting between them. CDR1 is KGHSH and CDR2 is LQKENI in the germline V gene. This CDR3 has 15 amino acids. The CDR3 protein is CASSPLPGTNEKLFF. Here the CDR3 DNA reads TGTGCCAGCTCACCCCTCCCCGGGACTAATGAAAAACTGTTTTTT.

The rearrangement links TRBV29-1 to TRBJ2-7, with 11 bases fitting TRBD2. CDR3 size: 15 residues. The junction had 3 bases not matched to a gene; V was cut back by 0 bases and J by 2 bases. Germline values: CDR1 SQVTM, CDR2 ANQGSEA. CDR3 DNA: TGCAGCGTTGAAGATCCGACTAGCGGGACCTACGAGCAGTACTTC. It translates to CSVEDPTSGTYEQYF.

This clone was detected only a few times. The DNA of the CDR3 is TGTGCCAGCAGCTTATTAGAGGCGAACACTGAAGCTTTCTTT. This translates into CASSLLEANTEAFF. This chain uses TRBV7-9 with TRBJ1-1; D not certain. The CDR3 extends over 14 amino acids. The V gene lost 2 bases and the J gene lost 1 base, with 8 bases spanning the gap. Germline loops: CDR1 SEHNR, CDR2 FQNEAQ (reference sequence).

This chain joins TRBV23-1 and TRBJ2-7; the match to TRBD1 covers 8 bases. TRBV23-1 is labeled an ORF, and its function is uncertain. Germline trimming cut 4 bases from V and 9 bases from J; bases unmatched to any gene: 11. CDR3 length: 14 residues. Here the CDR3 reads CASSPRQGPSGQYF. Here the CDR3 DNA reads TGCGCCAGCAGTCCGAGACAGGGGCCCTCGGGGCAGTACTTC.

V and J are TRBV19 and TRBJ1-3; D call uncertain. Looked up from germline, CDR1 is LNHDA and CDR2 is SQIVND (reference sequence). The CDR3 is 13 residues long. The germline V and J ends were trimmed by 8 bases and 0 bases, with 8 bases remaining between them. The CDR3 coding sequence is TGTGCCAGTGCGCGGGTCTCTGGAAACACCATATATTTT. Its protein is CASARVSGNTIYF.

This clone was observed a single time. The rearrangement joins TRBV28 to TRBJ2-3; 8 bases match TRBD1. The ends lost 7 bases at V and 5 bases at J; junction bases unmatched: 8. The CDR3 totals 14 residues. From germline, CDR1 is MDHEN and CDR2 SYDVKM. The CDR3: CASTRPGGEDTQYF. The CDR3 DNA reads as TGTGCCAGCACCAGGCCAGGGGGCGAAGATACGCAGTATTTT. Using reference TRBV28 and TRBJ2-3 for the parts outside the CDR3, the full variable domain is DVKVTQSSRYLVKRTGEKVFLECVQDMDHENMFWYRQDPGLGLRLIYFSYDVKMKEKGDIPEGYSVSREKKERFSLILESASTNQTSMYLCASTRPGGEDTQYFGPGTRLTVL.

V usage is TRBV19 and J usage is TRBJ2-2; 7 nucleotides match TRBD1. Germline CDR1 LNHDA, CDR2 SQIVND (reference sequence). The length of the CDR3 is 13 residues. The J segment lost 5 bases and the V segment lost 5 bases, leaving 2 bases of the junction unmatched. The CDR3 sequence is CASSPTGTGELFF. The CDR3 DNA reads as TGTGCCAGTAGTCCGACAGGGACCGGGGAGCTGTTTTTT.

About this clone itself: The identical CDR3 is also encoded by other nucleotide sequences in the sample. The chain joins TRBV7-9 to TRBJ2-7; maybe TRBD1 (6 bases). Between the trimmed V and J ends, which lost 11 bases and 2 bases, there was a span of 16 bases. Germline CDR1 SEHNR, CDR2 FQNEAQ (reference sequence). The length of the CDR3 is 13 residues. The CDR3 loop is CASQGGSAYEQYF. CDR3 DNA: TGTGCCTCTCAAGGGGGATCAGCCTACGAGCAGTACTTC.

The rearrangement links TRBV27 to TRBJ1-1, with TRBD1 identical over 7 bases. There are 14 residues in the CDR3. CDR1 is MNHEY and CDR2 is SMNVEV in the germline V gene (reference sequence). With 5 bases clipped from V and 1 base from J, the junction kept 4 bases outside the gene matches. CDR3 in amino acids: CASSLRGPNTEAFF. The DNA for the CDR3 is TGTGCCAGCAGTCTAAGGGGGCCGAACACTGAAGCTTTCTTT.

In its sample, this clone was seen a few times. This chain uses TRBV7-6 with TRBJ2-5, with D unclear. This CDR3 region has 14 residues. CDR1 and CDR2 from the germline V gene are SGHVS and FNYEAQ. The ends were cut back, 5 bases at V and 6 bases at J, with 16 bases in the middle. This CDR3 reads CASSPTSNKQTQYF. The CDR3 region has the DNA TGTGCCAGCAGCCCCACCTCAAATAAGCAGACCCAGTACTTC.

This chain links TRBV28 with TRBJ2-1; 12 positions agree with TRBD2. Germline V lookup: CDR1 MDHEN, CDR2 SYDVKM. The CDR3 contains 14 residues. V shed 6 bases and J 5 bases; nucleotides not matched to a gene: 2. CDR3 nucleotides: TGTGCCAGCAGGACTAGCGGGAGTAACAATGAGCAGTTCTTC. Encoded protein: CASRTSGSNNEQFF.

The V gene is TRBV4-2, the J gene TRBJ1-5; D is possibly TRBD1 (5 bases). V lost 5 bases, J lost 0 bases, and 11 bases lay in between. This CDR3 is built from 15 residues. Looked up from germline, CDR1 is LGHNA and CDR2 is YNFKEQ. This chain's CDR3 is CASSSTENSNQPQHF. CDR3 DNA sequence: TGTGCCAGCAGCTCGACAGAAAATAGCAATCAGCCCCAGCATTTT.